This T cell receptor beta chain was sequenced during a study of T cell responses to AZD1222 COVID-19 vaccine. A word on this clone: The target antigen is unknown.

Trimming at V came to 6 bases and at J to 4 bases, leaving 5 bases not matched to a gene. CDR3 length: 13 residues. CDR1 and CDR2 (germline): MNHEY, SVGAGI. Findings and caveats of the study: In all cases, repertoires were sampled only after the peak T cell response.

The data were produced by immunoSEQ multiplex PCR, yet TCRdb's version contains in-frame clones alone and is incomplete. The sample records some 150,000 clones, approximately 93% being singletons. Sequencing was performed on peripheral blood, taken on day 0 of MenACWY control vaccination. V usage is TRBV6-5 and J usage is TRBJ1-1, with TRBD1 matching over 7 bases. This receptor was taken from an adult in good health. CDR3 sequence (DNA): TGTGCCAGCAGCAAGGGACAGAGCACTGAAGCTTTCTTT. This codes for CASSKGQSTEAFF.